This T cell receptor beta chain was found in a study of cytomegalovirus exposure and HLA in healthy donors. Study details: The use of the same platform for the 120 validation repertoires and the approximately 730 first-cohort repertoires was reported by a later analysis. Regarding the study as a whole: Researchers catalogued over 150 TCR beta chains as cytomegalovirus-associated. In vitro, a few CMV-associated chains proved specific for CMV antigens.

The data were produced by immunoSEQ multiplex PCR, yet TCRdb's version contains in-frame clones alone and is incomplete. Of about 56,000 clones listed, roughly 89% are singletons. A note on this clone: Its antigen is not known.

CDR1 is SGDLS, CDR2 YYNGEE, per germline. J gave up 6 bases and V 2 bases, and 8 bases lay outside the gene matches. The CDR3 totals 15 residues. The donors were members of the validation cohort comprising over a hundred subjects, separate from the roughly 690-subject first cohort. The chain uses TRBV9 and TRBJ2-3; 8 bases line up with TRBD2. The sequence came from a woman aged 18-29 years in good health and CMV-seronegative. Specimen: PBMCs. The CDR3 here is CASSVSGERGDTQYF. The CDR3 DNA reads TGTGCCAGCAGCGTTAGCGGGGAACGTGGGGATACGCAGTATTTT.